The subject of this entry is one T cell receptor beta chain. TCRdb's copy holds only in-frame clones and misses some; the assay was immunoSEQ multiplex PCR. This table has 40,000 to 55,000 clones, around 94% appearing once. The junction had 7 bases not matched to a gene; V was cut back by 10 bases and J by 3 bases. Germline CDR1 and CDR2: SGHDT and YYEEEE. The CDR3 has 13 amino acids. The record originates from a study of T cell changes during pregnancy in multiple sclerosis. The V call is TRBV5-6, the J call TRBJ2-5, with TRBD2 identical over 9 bases. The sequence was obtained from a female donor with multiple sclerosis, enrolled in a pregnancy study. What was sequenced was peripheral blood. This CDR3 reads CAAGLAGEETQYF. DNA for the CDR3: TGTGCCGCAGGGTTAGCGGGAGAAGAGACCCAGTACTTC.